This T cell receptor (beta chain) stems from a study of identical twins. Unique molecular identifiers were present on the cDNA, and a universal primer site came from template switching. TCRdb re-called the 5' RACE reads with MiXCR, one entry per CDR3 protein. Among approximately 220,000 distinct CDR3 sequences listed, under 10% were seen once. V lost 4 bases and J lost 3; bases outside the gene matches: 6. The CDR3 is made up of 14 amino acids. Germline CDR1 reads SGHRS; CDR2 reads YFSETQ. The same data also contributed to another study, on yellow fever vaccine responses in identical twins.

This chain links TRBV5-1 with TRBJ1-1; the match to TRBD1 covers 7 bases. The sample was memory (CD45RO+) T cells sorted from blood. The sequence derives from a woman aged 18-35 years in good health. CDR3 DNA: TGCGCCAGCAGCGCCGGGGACAGCCACACTGAAGCTTTCTTT. Protein product: CASSAGDSHTEAFF.